Following are 4 T cell receptor beta chains from one sample sequenced in a study of blood T cell repertoires in COVID-19. The table came from immunoSEQ multiplex PCR; TCRdb's copy has only in-frame clones and leaves some out. The sample records approximately 210,000 clones, about four fifths being singletons. The sequenced material came from peripheral blood. The receptor set was obtained from a woman between 35 and 50 years old with acute or convalescent COVID-19.

This sequence joins TRBV5-1 and TRBJ2-3, with 8 bases aligning to TRBD2. Germline CDR1 reads SGHRS; CDR2 reads YFSETQ. Trimming removed 0 bases from V and 6 bases from J; junction bases left unmatched: 12. The CDR3 runs 17 residues. The CDR3 spells CASSLVGGGPIGDTQYF. The CDR3 DNA follows: TGCGCCAGCAGCTTGGTTGGCGGGGGGCCAATCGGGGATACGCAGTATTTT.

This chain connects TRBV27 to TRBJ2-3; 7 positions agree with TRBD2. Germline CDR1 is MNHEY and CDR2 is SMNVEV (reference sequence). The CDR3 has 17 residues. Trimming took 5 bases from V and 9 from J; bases not matched to a gene: 20. The CDR3 nucleotides read TGTGCCAGCAGTCCCGTATGGGGGGTGGGAGGGGACGGCACGCAGTATTTT. It specifies CASSPVWGVGGDGTQYF.

The rearrangement joins TRBV7-6 to TRBJ2-7; weak D call: TRBD2 (6 bases). From germline, CDR1 is SGHVS and CDR2 FNYEAQ. The CDR3 is 15 amino acids. V was cut by 1 base and J by 0 bases, with 10 bases left in between. CDR3 amino acids: CASSLDPSASYEQYF. CDR3 nucleotide sequence: TGTGCCAGCAGCTTAGATCCTAGCGCCTCCTACGAGCAGTACTTC.

V and J are TRBV21-1 and TRBJ2-7; the table calls TRBD1, which could not be checked here. TRBV21-1 is reported as a pseudogene. CDR3 length: 15 amino acids. The CDR3 spells CASSNPQGFLYEQYF. CDR3 nucleotides: TGTGCCAGCAGCAACCCACAGGGCTTTCTCTACGAGCAGTACTTC.